According to its frequency, the clone carrying this TCR beta chain is medium-sized. The data belong to a study of T cell clusters in autoimmune cytopenias. Overall study: A median of about 54,000 TRB reads per sample yielded a median roughly 2,000 distinct clonotypes.

Germline CDR1 SGHVS, CDR2 FNYEAQ. CDR3 length equals 17 residues. One tube held mixed TRB-A and TRB-B primer pools for touch-down PCR. Following a re-call of the multiplex PCR reads, TCRdb has one entry per CDR3 protein and lacks DNA. This specimen shows approximately 1,400 distinct CDR3 sequences; the ten leading clones hold about 51%. TRB amplification used approximately 250 ng of peripheral blood genomic DNA. The source material was peripheral blood. This sequence joins TRBV7-6 and TRBJ2-5; TCRdb reports TRBD1, a call that lacks DNA to check it against. This receptor was taken from a human donor with an autoimmune cytopenia or autoimmune hepatitis (not recorded which). The CDR3 loop is CASSHPRTGVVKETQYF.